One sample yielded the 14 T cell receptor beta chains listed below, sequenced in a study of blood T cell repertoires in COVID-19. Repertoires were generated with immunoSEQ multiplex PCR, while TCRdb's copy carries only in-frame clones and drops some. The sample holds almost 250,000 clones, around 88% seen once. The sequenced sample consisted of peripheral blood. These receptors all come from a woman of 80 years or more with COVID-19, enrolled during active disease.

The chain couples TRBV4-1 to TRBJ1-1, with D perhaps TRBD1 (6 bases). Germline V gene data show CDR1 as MGHRA and CDR2 as YSYEKL. Between the trimmed V and J ends, which lost 6 bases and 2 bases, there was a span of 13 bases. The CDR3 consists of 14 residues. The CDR3 here is CASSHLQGNTEAFF. The CDR3 region has the DNA TGCGCCAGCAGTCATTTACAGGGTAACACTGAAGCTTTCTTT.

This chain connects TRBV5-1 to TRBJ2-1, with D unresolved. Germline V gene lookup returns CDR1 SGHRS and CDR2 YFSETQ. CDR3 length: 14 residues. The V gene lost 1 base and the J gene lost 3 bases, with 8 bases spanning the gap. The CDR3 reads CASSLNSRYNEQFF. The CDR3 DNA is TGCGCCAGCAGCTTGAATAGTCGCTACAATGAGCAGTTCTTC.

The chain carries TRBV28 and TRBJ2-5; a weak D match, TRBD2 (5 bases). CDR3 size: 13 residues. Looked up from germline, CDR1 is MDHEN and CDR2 is SYDVKM. Trimming removed 5 bases at V and 5 bases at J, with 12 bases between. The CDR3 bases are TGTGCCAGCAGTCCCCCCCCGGGGGAGACCCAGTACTTC. Amino acids: CASSPPPGETQYF.

The CDR3 region is CASSAPGSLLNTEAFF. CDR3 sequence (DNA): TGTGCCAGCAGTGCCCCCGGGTCCCTCCTGAACACTGAAGCTTTCTTT. The chain has TRBV2 and TRBJ1-1; D is uncertain. The CDR3 runs to 16 residues. Germline V gene sequence: CDR1 SNHLY, CDR2 FYNNEI. V was trimmed by 4 bases and J by 0 bases, leaving 15 bases between them.

V and J are TRBV28 and TRBJ1-1; 11 bases agree with TRBD1. CDR3 length: 14 residues. Unmatched junction bases numbered 6, after V lost 7 bases and J lost 5 bases. Germline values: CDR1 MDHEN, CDR2 SYDVKM. CDR3 in DNA: TGTGCCAGCACCGTGGACAGGGGGCATACTGAAGCTTTCTTT. It translates to CASTVDRGHTEAFF.

CDR3 sequence reads: CASSFGGSETDTQYF. The CDR3 DNA follows: TGTGCCAGCAGCTTTGGGGGGAGTGAGACAGATACGCAGTATTTT. The chain is built from TRBV7-9 and TRBJ2-3; maybe TRBD2 (6 bases). The CDR3 length is 15 residues. Per the germline V gene, CDR1 is SEHNR and CDR2 is FQNEAQ (reference sequence). V dropped 3 bases and J dropped 3 bases, with 13 bases sitting between them.

The chain uses TRBV30 and TRBJ2-1; no clear D gene. The CDR3 loop spans 14 amino acids. The germline CDR1 and CDR2 sequences are GTSNPN and SVGIG (reference sequence). Trimming took 2 bases from V and 0 from J, leaving 8 bases between them. CDR3 sequence reads: CAWSLASSYNEQFF. CDR3 in DNA: TGTGCCTGGAGTTTGGCCAGCTCCTACAATGAGCAGTTCTTC.

This clone was counted a few times. CDR3 sequence (DNA): TGTGCCACCAGGACAGGGGCCAGAGGGGCCTATGGCTACACCTTC. The encoded protein is CATRTGARGAYGYTF. The chain couples TRBV6-4 to TRBJ1-2; 9 bases match TRBD1. Germline assignment: CDR1 MRHNA and CDR2 SNTAGT. The CDR3 extends over 15 amino acids. V trimming: 10 bases; J trimming: 4 bases; junction bases outside the gene matches: 13.

This chain uses TRBV6-6 with TRBJ2-6, with a tentative D call TRBD1 (5 bases). The CDR3 has 14 amino acids. CDR1 is MNHNY and CDR2 is SVGAGI in the germline V gene (reference sequence). V lost 1 base and J 12 bases, leaving 13 bases between the germline ends. The CDR3, as DNA: TGTGCCAGCAGTTACTATCGTCAGGGCGGCGTCCTGACTTTC. Translation: CASSYYRQGGVLTF.

The chain has TRBV5-1 and TRBJ1-1; D not certain. Germline CDR1 SGHRS, CDR2 YFSETQ. The germline V and J ends were trimmed by 2 bases and 0 bases, with 8 bases remaining between them. This CDR3 has 14 amino acids. DNA for the CDR3: TGCGCCAGCAGCTTACGAGGGTTGAACACTGAAGCTTTCTTT. Its translation is CASSLRGLNTEAFF.

This clone was detected only once. This sequence joins TRBV6-6 and TRBJ1-6, with 7 bases identical to TRBD1. CDR3 length: 15 amino acids. With V trimmed by 5 bases and J by 8 bases, 9 bases remained unmatched. Germline lookup yields CDR1 MNHNY and CDR2 SVGAGI (reference sequence). The CDR3 sequence: CASSPGQARDSPLHF. In DNA, the CDR3 is TGTGCCAGCAGTCCAGGACAGGCCAGGGATTCACCCCTCCACTTT.

This clone was found once. The V and J genes are TRBV28 and TRBJ2-3, with D possibly being TRBD1 (6 bases). The V and J ends lost 3 bases and 0 bases respectively, with 13 bases between them. CDR3 length equals 16 residues. Looked up from germline, CDR1 is MDHEN and CDR2 is SYDVKM. CDR3 loop: CASSFWTASSTDTQYF. CDR3 nucleotide sequence: TGTGCCAGCAGTTTTTGGACAGCCTCTAGCACAGATACGCAGTATTTT.

This chain joins TRBV6-5 and TRBJ1-3, with D perhaps TRBD1 (6 bases). Germline assignment: CDR1 MNHEY and CDR2 SVGAGI. Trimming removed 8 bases at V and 0 bases at J, with 14 bases between. The CDR3 has 15 amino acids. Here the CDR3 reads CASGRQVSSGNTIYF. Written as DNA, the CDR3 is TGTGCCAGCGGCCGACAGGTTTCCTCTGGAAACACCATATATTTT.

V gene TRBV6-5 combines with J gene TRBJ2-5, with D hard to call. Trimming shortened V by 2 bases and J by 0 bases, and 7 bases separated the two germline ends. Germline CDR1 and CDR2: MNHEY and SVGAGI. CDR3 length: 14 residues. CDR3 sequence reads: CASSYSYNQETQYF. CDR3 sequence (DNA): TGTGCCAGCAGTTACAGCTATAACCAAGAGACCCAGTACTTC.